This TCR beta chain stems from a study of blood T cell repertoires in COVID-19. Study at large: The samples span acute and convalescent COVID-19 from the United States, Italy and Spain. Sources were T cells, B-cell-depleted T cells, or PBMCs; the material itself was cDNA or gDNA.

This clone showed up just a few times. The ends lost 7 bases at V and 6 bases at J; junction bases unmatched: 12. This CDR3 spans 15 amino acids. Looked up from germline, CDR1 is SGHDT and CDR2 is YYEEEE. Measured with immunoSEQ multiplex PCR; TCRdb has only the in-frame clones, and not every one. The sample contains about 250,000 clones, approximately 80% of which appear only once. Source material: peripheral blood. This clonotype originated in a woman between 65 and 79 years old with acute or convalescent COVID-19. The chain links TRBV5-6 to TRBJ2-2; 7 bases are a match to TRBD1. The CDR3 DNA sequence: TGTGCCAGCTTTCCAGGGGGTTACTTCGCCGGGGAGCTGTTTTTT. Encoded protein: CASFPGGYFAGELFF.